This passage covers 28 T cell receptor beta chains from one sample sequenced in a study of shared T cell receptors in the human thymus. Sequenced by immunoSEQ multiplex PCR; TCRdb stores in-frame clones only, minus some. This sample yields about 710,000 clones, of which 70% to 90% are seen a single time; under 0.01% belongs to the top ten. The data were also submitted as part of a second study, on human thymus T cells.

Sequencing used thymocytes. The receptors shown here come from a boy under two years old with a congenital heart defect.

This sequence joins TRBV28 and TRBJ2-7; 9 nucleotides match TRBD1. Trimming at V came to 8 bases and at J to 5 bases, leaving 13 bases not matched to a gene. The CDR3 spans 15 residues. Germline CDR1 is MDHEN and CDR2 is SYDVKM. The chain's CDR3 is CASRGLRDRVDEQYF. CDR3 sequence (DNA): TGTGCCAGCCGGGGCCTCCGGGACAGGGTCGACGAGCAGTACTTC.

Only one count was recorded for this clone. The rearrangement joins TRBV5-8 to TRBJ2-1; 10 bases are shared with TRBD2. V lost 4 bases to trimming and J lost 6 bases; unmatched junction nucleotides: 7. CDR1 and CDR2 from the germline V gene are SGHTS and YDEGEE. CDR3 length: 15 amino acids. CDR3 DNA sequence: TGTGCCAGCAGCCCAAGCGGGAGGGCCTTCAATGAGCAGTTCTTC. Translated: CASSPSGRAFNEQFF.

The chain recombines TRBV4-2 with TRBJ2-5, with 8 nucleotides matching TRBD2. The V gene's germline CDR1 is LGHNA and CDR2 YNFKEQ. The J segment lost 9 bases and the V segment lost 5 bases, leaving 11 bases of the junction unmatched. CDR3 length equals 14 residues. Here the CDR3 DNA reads TGTGCCAGCAGCAACCCCGGGGGGGGGTTGGCCCAGTACTTC. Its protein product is CASSNPGGGLAQYF.

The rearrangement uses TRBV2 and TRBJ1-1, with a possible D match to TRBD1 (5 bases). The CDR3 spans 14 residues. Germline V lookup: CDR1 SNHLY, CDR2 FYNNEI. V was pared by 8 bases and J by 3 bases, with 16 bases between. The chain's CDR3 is CASQYRQYDTEAFF. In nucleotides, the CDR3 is TGTGCCAGCCAATACCGACAGTACGACACTGAAGCTTTCTTT.

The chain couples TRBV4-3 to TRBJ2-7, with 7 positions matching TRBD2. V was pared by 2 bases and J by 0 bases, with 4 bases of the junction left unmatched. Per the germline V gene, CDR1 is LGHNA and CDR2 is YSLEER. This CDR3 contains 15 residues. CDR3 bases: TGCGCCAGCAGCCAAAGAACGGGAGGCTCCTACGAGCAGTACTTC. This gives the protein CASSQRTGGSYEQYF.

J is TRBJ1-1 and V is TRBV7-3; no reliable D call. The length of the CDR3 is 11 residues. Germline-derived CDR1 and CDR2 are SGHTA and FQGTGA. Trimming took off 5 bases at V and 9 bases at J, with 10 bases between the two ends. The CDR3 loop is CASSGGSKAFF. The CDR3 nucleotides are TGTGCCAGCAGCGGAGGGAGCAAAGCTTTCTTT.

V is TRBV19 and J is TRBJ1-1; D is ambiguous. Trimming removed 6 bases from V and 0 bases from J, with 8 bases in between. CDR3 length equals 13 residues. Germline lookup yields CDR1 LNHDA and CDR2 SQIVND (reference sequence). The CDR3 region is CASSLGVNTEAFF. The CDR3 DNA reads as TGTGCCAGTAGCTTAGGAGTGAACACTGAAGCTTTCTTT.

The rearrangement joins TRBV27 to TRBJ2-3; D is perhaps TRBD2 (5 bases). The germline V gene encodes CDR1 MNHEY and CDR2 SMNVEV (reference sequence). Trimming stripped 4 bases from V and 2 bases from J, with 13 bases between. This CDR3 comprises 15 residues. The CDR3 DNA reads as TGTGCCAGCAGTTCCACTAGGGCGACCACAGATACGCAGTATTTT. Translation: CASSSTRATTDTQYF.

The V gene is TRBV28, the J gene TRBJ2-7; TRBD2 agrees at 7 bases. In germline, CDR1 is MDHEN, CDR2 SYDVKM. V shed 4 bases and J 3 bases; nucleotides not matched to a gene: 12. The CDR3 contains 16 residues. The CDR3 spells CASSWRGKLGGYEQYF. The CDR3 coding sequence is TGTGCCAGCAGTTGGCGGGGGAAGTTAGGTGGCTACGAGCAGTACTTC.

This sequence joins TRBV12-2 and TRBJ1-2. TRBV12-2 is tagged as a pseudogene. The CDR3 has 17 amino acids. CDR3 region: CASRPRAEGASNYGYTF. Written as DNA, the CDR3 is TGTGCAAGTCGCCCCCGGGCAGAGGGAGCGTCTAACTATGGCTACACCTTC.

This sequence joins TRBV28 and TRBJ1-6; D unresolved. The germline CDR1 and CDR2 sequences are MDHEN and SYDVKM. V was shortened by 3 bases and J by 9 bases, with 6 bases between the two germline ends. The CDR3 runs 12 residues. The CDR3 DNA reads TGTGCCAGCAGTTTGAGGAGTTCACCCCTCCACTTT. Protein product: CASSLRSSPLHF.

This CDR3 is CASSQDAGTSGGYEQYF. In nucleotides, the CDR3 is TGTGCCAGCAGCCAAGACGCGGGGACTAGCGGGGGGTACGAGCAGTACTTC. V gene TRBV4-2 combines with J gene TRBJ2-7, with 15 bases fitting TRBD2. This CDR3 region has 17 residues. Germline CDR1 is LGHNA and CDR2 is YNFKEQ. J was trimmed by 4 bases and V by 0 bases; bases with no gene match: 4.

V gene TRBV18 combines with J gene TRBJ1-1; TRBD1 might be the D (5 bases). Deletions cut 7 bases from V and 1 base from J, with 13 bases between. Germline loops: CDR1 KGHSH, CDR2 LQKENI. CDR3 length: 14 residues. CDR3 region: CASYREGPNTEAFF. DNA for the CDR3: TGTGCCAGCTATCGGGAGGGACCGAACACTGAAGCTTTCTTT. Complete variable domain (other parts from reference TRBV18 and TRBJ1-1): NAGVMQNPRHLVRRRGQEARLRCSPMKGHSHVYWYRQLPEEGLKFMVYLQKENIIDESGMPKERFSAEFPKEGPSILRIQQVVRGDSAAYFCASYREGPNTEAFFGQGTRLTVV.

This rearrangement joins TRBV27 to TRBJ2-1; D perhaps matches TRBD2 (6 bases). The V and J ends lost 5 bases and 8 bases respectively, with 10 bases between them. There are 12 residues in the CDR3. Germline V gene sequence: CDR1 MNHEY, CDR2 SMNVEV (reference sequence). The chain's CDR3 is CASSGGSDEQFF. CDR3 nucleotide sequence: TGTGCCAGCAGTGGGGGGTCGGATGAGCAGTTCTTC.

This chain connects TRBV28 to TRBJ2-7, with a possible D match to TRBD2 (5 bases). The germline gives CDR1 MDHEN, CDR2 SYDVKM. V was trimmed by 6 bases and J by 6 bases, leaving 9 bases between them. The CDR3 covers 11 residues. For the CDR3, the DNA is TGTGCCAGCAGCCCCGGGGTCGAGCAGTACTTC. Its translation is CASSPGVEQYF.

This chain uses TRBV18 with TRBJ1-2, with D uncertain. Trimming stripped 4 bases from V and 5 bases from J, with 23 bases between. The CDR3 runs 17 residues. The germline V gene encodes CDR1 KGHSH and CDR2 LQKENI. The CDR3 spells CASSQAESGRSIYGYTF. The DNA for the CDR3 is TGTGCCAGCTCACAAGCCGAGAGCGGGCGGAGTATATATGGCTACACCTTC.

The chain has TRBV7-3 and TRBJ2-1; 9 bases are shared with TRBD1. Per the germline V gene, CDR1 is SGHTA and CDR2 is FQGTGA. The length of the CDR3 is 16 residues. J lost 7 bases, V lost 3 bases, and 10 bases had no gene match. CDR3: CASSLPGTGPGNEQFF. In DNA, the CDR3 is TGTGCCAGCAGCTTGCCCGGGACAGGGCCGGGGAATGAGCAGTTCTTC. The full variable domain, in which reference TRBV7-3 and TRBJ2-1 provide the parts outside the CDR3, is GAGVSQTPSNKVTEKGKYVELRCDPISGHTALYWYRQSLGQGPEFLIYFQGTGAADDSGLPNDRFFAVRPEGSVSTLKIQRTERGDSAVYLCASSLPGTGPGNEQFFGPGTRLTVL.

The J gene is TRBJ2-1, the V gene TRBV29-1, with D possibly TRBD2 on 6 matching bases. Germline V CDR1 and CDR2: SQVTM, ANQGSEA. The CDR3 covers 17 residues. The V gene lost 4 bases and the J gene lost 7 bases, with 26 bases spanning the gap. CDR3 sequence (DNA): TGCAGCGTTGGTTGCGGGGCAAACCTAATTTCCTTTAATGAGCAGTTCTTC. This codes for CSVGCGANLISFNEQFF.

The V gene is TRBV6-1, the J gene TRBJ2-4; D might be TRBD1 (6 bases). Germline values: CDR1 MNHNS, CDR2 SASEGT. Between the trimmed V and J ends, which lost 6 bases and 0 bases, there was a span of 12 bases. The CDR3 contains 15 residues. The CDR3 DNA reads TGTGCCAGCAGAATTAAACAGGGAGCCAAAAACATTCAGTACTTC. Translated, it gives CASRIKQGAKNIQYF.

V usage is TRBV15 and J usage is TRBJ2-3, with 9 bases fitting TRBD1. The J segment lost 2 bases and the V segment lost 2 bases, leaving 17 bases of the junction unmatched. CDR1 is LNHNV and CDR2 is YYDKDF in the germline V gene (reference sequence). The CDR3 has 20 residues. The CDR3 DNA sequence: TGTGCCACCAGCAGATCACCGGGACAGGGTGTAAATAATGACACAGATACGCAGTATTTT. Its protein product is CATSRSPGQGVNNDTDTQYF.

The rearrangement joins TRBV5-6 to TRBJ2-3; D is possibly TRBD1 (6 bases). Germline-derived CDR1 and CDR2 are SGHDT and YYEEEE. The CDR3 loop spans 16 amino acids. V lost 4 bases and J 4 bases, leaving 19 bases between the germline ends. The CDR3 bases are TGTGCCAGCAGCCCTACCGACAGGAACTTTGCAGATACGCAGTATTTT. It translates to CASSPTDRNFADTQYF.

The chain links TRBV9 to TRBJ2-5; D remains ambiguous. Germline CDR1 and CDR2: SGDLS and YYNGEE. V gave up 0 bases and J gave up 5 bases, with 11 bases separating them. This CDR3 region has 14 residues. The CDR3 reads CASSVVGGTETQYF. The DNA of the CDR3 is TGTGCCAGCAGCGTAGTTGGCGGCACGGAGACCCAGTACTTC.

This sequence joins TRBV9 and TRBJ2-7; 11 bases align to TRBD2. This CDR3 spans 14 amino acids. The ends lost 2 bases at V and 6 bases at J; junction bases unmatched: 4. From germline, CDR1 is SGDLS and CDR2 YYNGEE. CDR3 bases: TGTGCCAGCAGCGTCTCTAGCGGGAGGCGCGAGCAGTACTTC. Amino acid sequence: CASSVSSGRREQYF.

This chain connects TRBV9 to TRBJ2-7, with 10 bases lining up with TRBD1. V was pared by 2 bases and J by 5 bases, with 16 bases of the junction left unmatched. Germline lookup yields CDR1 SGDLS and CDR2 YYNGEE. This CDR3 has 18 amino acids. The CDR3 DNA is TGTGCCAGCAGCGTTGGGGGCGGCCTGGGACAGGGGATCCACGAGCAGTACTTC. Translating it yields CASSVGGGLGQGIHEQYF.

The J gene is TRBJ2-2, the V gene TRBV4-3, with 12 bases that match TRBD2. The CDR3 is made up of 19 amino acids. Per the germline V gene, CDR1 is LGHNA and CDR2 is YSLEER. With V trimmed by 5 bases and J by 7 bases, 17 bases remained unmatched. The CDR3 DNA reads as TGCGCCAGCAGCTACCTGAACCTAGCGGGGGGGCCTCGTGGCGGGGAGCTGTTTTTT. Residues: CASSYLNLAGGPRGGELFF.

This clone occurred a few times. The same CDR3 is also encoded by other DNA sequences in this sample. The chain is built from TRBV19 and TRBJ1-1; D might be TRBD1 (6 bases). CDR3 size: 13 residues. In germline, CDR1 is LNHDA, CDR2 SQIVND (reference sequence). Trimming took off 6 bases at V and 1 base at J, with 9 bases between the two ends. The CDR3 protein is CASRPGQNTEAFF. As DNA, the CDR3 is TGTGCCAGTAGACCGGGACAGAACACTGAAGCTTTCTTT.

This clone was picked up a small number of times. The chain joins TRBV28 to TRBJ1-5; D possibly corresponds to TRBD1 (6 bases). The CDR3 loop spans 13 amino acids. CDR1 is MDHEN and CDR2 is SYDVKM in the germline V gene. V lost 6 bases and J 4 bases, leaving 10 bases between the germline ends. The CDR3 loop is CASRTGTNQPQHF. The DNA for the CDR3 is TGTGCCAGCAGAACAGGGACAAATCAGCCCCAGCATTTT.

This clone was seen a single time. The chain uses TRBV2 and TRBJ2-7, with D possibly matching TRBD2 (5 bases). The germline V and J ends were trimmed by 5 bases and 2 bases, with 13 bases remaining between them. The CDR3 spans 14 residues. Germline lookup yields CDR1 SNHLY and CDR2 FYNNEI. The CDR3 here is CASSRELWAYEQYF. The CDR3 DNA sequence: TGTGCCAGCAGTCGGGAATTATGGGCCTACGAGCAGTACTTC.